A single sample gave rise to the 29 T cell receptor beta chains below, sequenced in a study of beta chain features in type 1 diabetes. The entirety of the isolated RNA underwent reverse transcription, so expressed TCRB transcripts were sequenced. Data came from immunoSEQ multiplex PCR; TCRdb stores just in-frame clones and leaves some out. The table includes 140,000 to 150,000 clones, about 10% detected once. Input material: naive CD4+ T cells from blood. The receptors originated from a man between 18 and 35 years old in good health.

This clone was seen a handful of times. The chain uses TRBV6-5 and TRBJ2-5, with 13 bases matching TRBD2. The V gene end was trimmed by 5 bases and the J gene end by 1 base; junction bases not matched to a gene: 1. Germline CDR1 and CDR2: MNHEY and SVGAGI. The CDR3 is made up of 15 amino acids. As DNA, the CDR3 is TGTGCCAGCAGTGGGACTAGCGGGACCCAAGAGACCCAGTACTTC. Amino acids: CASSGTSGTQETQYF.

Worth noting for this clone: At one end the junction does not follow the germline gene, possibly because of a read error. CDR3 nucleotides: TGTGCCAGCAGCTTAGGCGTCACAGATATGCAGTATTTT. Translated: CASSLGVTDMQYF. The J gene is TRBJ2-3, the V gene TRBV7-6, with unresolved D. CDR1 is SGHVS and CDR2 is FNYEAQ in the germline V gene. The CDR3 sequence is 13 residues long.

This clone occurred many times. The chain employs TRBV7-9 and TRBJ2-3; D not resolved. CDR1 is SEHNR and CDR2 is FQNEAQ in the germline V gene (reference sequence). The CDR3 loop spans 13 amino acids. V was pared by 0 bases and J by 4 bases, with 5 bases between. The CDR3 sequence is CASSLAHADTQYF. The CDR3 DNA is TGTGCCAGCAGCTTAGCTCATGCAGATACGCAGTATTTT.

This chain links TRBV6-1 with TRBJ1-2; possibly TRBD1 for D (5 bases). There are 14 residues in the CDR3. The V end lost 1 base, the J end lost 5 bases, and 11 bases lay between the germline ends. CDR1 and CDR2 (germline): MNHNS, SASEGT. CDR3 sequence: CASSEGRGRYGYTF. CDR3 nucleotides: TGTGCCAGCAGTGAAGGGAGGGGAAGATATGGCTACACCTTC.

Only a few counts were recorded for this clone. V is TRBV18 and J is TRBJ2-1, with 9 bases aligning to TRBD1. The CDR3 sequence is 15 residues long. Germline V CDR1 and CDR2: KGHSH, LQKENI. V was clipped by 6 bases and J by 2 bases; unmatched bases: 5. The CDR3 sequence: CASSPGTGTYNEQFF. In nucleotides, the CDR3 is TGTGCCAGCTCTCCGGGGACAGGGACCTACAATGAGCAGTTCTTC. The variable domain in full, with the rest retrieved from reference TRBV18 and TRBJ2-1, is NAGVMQNPRHLVRRRGQEARLRCSPMKGHSHVYWYRQLPEEGLKFMVYLQKENIIDESGMPKERFSAEFPKEGPSILRIQQVVRGDSAAYFCASSPGTGTYNEQFFGPGTRLTVL.

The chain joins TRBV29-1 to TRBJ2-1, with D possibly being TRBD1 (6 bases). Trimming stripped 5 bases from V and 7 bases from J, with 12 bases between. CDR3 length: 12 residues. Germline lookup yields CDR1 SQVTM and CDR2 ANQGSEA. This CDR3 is CSVYNQGNEQFF. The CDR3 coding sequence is TGCAGCGTTTACAACCAGGGGAATGAGCAGTTCTTC.

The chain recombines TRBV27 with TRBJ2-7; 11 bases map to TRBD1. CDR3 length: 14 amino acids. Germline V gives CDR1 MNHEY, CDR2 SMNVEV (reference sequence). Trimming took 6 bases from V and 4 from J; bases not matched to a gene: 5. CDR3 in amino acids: CASRGGQGGYEQYF. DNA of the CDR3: TGTGCCAGCAGAGGGGGACAGGGGGGTTACGAGCAGTACTTC.

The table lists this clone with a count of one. The CDR3 is CSVERQGQTQYF. CDR3 nucleotide sequence: TGCAGCGTTGAACGACAGGGCCAGACCCAGTACTTC. This chain connects TRBV29-1 to TRBJ2-5, with TRBD1 matching 7 bases. The V gene end was trimmed by 2 bases and the J gene end by 6 bases; junction bases not matched to a gene: 3. The CDR3 extends over 12 amino acids. Germline CDR1 SQVTM, CDR2 ANQGSEA.

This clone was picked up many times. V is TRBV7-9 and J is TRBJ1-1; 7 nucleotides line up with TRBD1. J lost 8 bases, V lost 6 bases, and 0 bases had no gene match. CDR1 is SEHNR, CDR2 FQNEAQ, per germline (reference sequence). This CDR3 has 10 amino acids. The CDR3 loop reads CASRGQEAFF. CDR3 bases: TGTGCCAGCAGGGGACAGGAAGCTTTCTTT.

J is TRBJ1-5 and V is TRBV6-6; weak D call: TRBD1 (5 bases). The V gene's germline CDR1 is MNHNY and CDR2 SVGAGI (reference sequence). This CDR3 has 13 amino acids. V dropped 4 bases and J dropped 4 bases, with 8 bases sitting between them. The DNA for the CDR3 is TGTGCCAGCAGTTGGGGGGTGAATCAGCCCCAGCATTTT. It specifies CASSWGVNQPQHF.

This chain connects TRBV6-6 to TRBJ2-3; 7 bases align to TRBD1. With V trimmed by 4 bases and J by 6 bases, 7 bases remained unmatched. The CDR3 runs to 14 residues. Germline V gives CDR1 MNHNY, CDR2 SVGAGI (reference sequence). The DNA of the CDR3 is TGTGCCAGCAGTTCCCGACAGGGCGGCGATACGCAGTATTTT. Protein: CASSSRQGGDTQYF.

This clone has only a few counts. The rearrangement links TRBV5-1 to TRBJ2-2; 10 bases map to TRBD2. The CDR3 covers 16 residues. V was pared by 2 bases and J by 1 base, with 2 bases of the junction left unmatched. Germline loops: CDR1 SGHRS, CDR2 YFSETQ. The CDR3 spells CASSFRTSGNTGELFF. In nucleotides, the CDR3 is TGCGCCAGCAGCTTCCGGACTAGCGGGAACACCGGGGAGCTGTTTTTT.

CDR3 coding DNA: TGTGCCAGCAGCTTTGGACAGGGCACTATTTACGAGCAGTACTTC. Translated, it gives CASSFGQGTIYEQYF. V usage is TRBV7-3 and J usage is TRBJ2-7, with TRBD1 matching over 8 bases. Germline-derived CDR1 and CDR2 are SGHTA and FQGTGA. The junction had 8 bases not matched to a gene; V was cut back by 3 bases and J by 4 bases. The CDR3 length is 15 residues.

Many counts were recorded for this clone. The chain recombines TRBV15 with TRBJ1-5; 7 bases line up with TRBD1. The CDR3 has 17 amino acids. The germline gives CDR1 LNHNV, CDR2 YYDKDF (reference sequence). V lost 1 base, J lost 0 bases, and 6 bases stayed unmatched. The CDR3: CATSRGMTGNSNQPQHF. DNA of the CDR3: TGTGCCACCAGCAGAGGTATGACAGGGAATAGCAATCAGCCCCAGCATTTT.

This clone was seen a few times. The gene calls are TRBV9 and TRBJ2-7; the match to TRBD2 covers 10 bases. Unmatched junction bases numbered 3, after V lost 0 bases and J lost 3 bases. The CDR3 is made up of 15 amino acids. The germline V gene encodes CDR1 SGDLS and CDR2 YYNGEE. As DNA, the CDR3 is TGTGCCAGCAGCGTAGAGGCTAGCGGGGGCTACGAGCAGTACTTC. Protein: CASSVEASGGYEQYF.

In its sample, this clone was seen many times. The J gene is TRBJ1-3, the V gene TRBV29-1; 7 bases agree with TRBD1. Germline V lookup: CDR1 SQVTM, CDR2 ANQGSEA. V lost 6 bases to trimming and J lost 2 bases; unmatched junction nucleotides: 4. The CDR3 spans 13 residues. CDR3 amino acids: CSVSGQPGNTIYF. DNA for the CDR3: TGCAGCGTCTCGGGACAGCCTGGAAACACCATATATTTT.

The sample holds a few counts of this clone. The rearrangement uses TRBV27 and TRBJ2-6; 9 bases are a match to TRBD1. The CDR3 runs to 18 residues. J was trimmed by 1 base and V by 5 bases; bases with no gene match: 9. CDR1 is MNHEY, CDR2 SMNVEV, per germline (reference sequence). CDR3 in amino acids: CASSRLGTGRSGANVLTF. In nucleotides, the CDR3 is TGTGCCAGCAGTCGACTAGGGACAGGGAGGTCTGGGGCCAACGTCCTGACTTTC.

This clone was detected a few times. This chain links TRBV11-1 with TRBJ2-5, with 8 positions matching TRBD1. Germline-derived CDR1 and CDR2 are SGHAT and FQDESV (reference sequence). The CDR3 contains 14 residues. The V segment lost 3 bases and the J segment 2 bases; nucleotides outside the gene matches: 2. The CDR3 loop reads CASSLNRGQETQYF. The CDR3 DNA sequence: TGTGCCAGCAGCTTGAACAGGGGGCAAGAGACCCAGTACTTC.

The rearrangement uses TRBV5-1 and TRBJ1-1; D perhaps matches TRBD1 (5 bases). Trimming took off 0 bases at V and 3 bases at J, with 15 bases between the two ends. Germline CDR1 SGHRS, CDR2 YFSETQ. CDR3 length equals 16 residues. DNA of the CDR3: TGCGCCAGCAGCTTGGTGCAGGGAACGTCACACACTGAAGCTTTCTTT. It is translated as CASSLVQGTSHTEAFF.

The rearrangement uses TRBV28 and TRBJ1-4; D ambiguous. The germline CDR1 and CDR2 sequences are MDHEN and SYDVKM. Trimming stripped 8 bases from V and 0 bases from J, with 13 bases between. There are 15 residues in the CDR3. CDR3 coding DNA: TGTGCCAGCGGTTGGGCCGGGACAACTAATGAAAAACTGTTTTTT. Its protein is CASGWAGTTNEKLFF.

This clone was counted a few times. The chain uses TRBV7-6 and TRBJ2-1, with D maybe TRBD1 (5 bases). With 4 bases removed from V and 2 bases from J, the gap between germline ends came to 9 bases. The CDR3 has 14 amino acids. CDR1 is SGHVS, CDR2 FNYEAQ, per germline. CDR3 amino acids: CASSSQGTYNEQFF. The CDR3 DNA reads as TGTGCCAGCAGCTCCCAGGGTACCTACAATGAGCAGTTCTTC. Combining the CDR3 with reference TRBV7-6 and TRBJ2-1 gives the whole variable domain GAGVSQSPRYKVTKRGQDVALRCDPISGHVSLYWYRQALGQGPEFLTYFNYEAQQDKSGLPNDRFSAERPEGSISTLTIQRTEQRDSAMYRCASSSQGTYNEQFFGPGTRLTVL.

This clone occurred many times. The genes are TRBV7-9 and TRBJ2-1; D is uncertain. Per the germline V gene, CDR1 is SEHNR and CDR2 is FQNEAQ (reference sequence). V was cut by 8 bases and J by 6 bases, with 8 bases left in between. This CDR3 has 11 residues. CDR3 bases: TGTGCCAGCGGTATGAGCAATGAGCAGTTCTTC. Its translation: CASGMSNEQFF.

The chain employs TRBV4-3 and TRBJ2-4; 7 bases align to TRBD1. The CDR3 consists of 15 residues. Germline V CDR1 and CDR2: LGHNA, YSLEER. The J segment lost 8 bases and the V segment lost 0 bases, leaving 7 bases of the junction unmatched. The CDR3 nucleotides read TGCGCCAGCAGCCAAGAATTACAGGGGAGATACATTCAGTACTTC. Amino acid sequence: CASSQELQGRYIQYF.

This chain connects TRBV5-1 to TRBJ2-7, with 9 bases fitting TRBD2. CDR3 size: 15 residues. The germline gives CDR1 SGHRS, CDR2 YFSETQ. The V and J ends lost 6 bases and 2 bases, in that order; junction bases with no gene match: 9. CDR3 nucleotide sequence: TGCGCCAGCACCCCACGGAGCGGGGGGACCTACGAGCAGTACTTC. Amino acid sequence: CASTPRSGGTYEQYF.

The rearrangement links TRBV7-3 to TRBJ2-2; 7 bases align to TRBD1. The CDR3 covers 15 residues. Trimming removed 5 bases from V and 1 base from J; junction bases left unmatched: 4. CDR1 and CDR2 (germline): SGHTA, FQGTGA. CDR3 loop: CASSNRGVNTGELFF. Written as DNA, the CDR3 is TGTGCCAGCAGCAACAGGGGTGTGAACACCGGGGAGCTGTTTTTT.

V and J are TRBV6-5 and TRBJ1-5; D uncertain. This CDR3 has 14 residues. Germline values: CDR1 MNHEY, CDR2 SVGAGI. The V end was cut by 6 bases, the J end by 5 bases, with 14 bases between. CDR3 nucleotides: TGTGCCAGCAGCCGAGGGCTGGAGGATCAGCCCCAGCATTTT. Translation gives CASSRGLEDQPQHF.

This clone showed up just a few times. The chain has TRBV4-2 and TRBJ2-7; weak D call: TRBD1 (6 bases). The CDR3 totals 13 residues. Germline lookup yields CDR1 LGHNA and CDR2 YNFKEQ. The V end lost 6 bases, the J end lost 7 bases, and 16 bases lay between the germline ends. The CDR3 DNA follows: TGTGCCAGCAGGGGGAGACAGGCGTCGGAGCAGTACTTC. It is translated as CASRGRQASEQYF.

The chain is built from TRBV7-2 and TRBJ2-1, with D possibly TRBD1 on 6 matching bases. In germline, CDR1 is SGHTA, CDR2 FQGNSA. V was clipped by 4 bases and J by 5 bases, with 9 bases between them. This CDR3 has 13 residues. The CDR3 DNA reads TGTGCCAGCAGCTCCCGACAGGACAATGAGCAGTTCTTC. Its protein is CASSSRQDNEQFF.

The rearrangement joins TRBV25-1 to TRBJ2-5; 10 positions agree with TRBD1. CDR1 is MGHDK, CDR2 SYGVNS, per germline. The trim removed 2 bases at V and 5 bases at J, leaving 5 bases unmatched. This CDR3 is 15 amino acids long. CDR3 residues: CASSEPGQGRETQYF. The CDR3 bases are TGTGCCAGCAGTGAACCGGGACAGGGGAGGGAGACCCAGTACTTC.